Following are 20 T cell receptor beta chains from one sample sequenced in a study of shared clonotypes between healthy human individuals. CD45RO-negative, CCR7-selected cells formed the naive CD8 fraction, which excluded terminally differentiated effector memory CD45RA+ cells. Generated by immunoSEQ multiplex PCR, the TCRdb table keeps only in-frame clones and is missing some. The data hold nearly 2 million clones, with approximately 94% observed a single time. The sequenced sample was naive CD8+ T cells sorted from blood. The receptor set was obtained from a man between 18 and 35 years old in good health.

The V and J genes are TRBV11-2 and TRBJ2-1, with D possibly TRBD2 on 5 matching bases. Trimming took 5 bases from V and 3 from J, leaving 14 bases between them. Germline V gene lookup returns CDR1 SGHAT and CDR2 FQNNGV. The length of the CDR3 is 15 residues. CDR3 sequence (DNA): TGTGCCAGCAGCCCCACTAGAGGGTTCTACAATGAGCAGTTCTTC. Translated: CASSPTRGFYNEQFF.

The chain combines TRBV4-1 with TRBJ2-1; D is unresolved. Per the germline V gene, CDR1 is MGHRA and CDR2 is YSYEKL. The CDR3 totals 16 residues. Trimming removed 2 bases at V and 2 bases at J, with 13 bases between. CDR3 sequence: CASSQPSDGAYNEQFF. The CDR3 coding sequence is TGCGCCAGCAGCCAACCCAGCGACGGAGCCTACAATGAGCAGTTCTTC.

This chain connects TRBV9 to TRBJ2-3, with 7 bases aligning to TRBD1. The germline V gene has CDR1 SGDLS and CDR2 YYNGEE. This CDR3 contains 15 residues. Trimming cost V 3 bases and J 0 bases; bases outside gene matches: 4. The DNA for the CDR3 is TGTGCCAGCAGCGACCGGACAGGTAGCACAGATACGCAGTATTTT. It yields the protein CASSDRTGSTDTQYF.

The V and J genes are TRBV6-5 and TRBJ1-1; D uncertain. V lost 5 bases and J 0 bases, leaving 4 bases between the germline ends. The CDR3 consists of 12 residues. Germline values: CDR1 MNHEY, CDR2 SVGAGI. In DNA form, the CDR3 reads TGTGCCAGCAGTGAACTGAACACTGAAGCTTTCTTT. Translation: CASSELNTEAFF.

V usage is TRBV5-1 and J usage is TRBJ2-5; D may be TRBD2 (6 bases). Germline lookup yields CDR1 SGHRS and CDR2 YFSETQ. CDR3 length: 15 amino acids. The V end lost 0 bases, the J end lost 4 bases, and 13 bases lay between the germline ends. The CDR3 DNA reads as TGCGCCAGCAGCTTGGATGGGGGGTTGGGAGAGACCCAGTACTTC. Protein product: CASSLDGGLGETQYF.

The chain links TRBV27 to TRBJ2-7; tentatively, D is TRBD1 or TRBD2 (5 bases each). The germline V gene encodes CDR1 MNHEY and CDR2 SMNVEV (reference sequence). The V end was cut by 2 bases, the J end by 2 bases, with 10 bases between. The CDR3 is 14 amino acids. CDR3 residues: CASSLGGWAYEQYF. The CDR3 bases are TGTGCCAGCAGTTTAGGGGGTTGGGCCTACGAGCAGTACTTC.

The V and J genes are TRBV9 and TRBJ2-7, with D possibly being TRBD2 (5 bases). The V end was cut by 2 bases, the J end by 3 bases, with 15 bases between. CDR3 size: 15 residues. Germline V gene data show CDR1 as SGDLS and CDR2 as YYNGEE. CDR3 sequence reads: CASSVDFLPGYEQYF. In DNA, the CDR3 is TGTGCCAGCAGCGTGGACTTTCTCCCGGGCTACGAGCAGTACTTC.

The chain uses TRBV7-9 and TRBJ2-2; 10 nucleotides line up with TRBD1. The V gene's germline CDR1 is SEHNR and CDR2 FQNEAQ (reference sequence). This CDR3 contains 15 residues. The trim removed 3 bases at V and 3 bases at J, leaving 1 base unmatched. The CDR3 loop is CASSFGTGDTGELFF. CDR3 sequence (DNA): TGTGCCAGCAGCTTCGGGACAGGGGACACCGGGGAGCTGTTTTTT. The full variable domain, completed using reference TRBV7-9 and TRBJ2-2, is DTGVSQNPRHKITKRGQNVTFRCDPISEHNRLYWYRQTLGQGPEFLTYFQNEAQLEKSRLLSDRFSAERPKGSFSTLEIQRTEQGDSAMYLCASSFGTGDTGELFFGEGSRLTVL.

CDR3 region: CASSQIRGVGSTEAFF. CDR3 nucleotide sequence: TGTGCCAGCAGCCAGATCAGAGGGGTCGGAAGCACTGAAGCTTTCTTT. This chain uses TRBV14 with TRBJ1-1; perhaps TRBD1 as D (5 bases). Germline CDR1 and CDR2: SGHDN and FVKESK. The V end was cut by 3 bases, the J end by 4 bases, with 18 bases between. This CDR3 contains 16 residues.

The V call is TRBV13, the J call TRBJ2-7, with TRBD2 matching over 8 bases. Trimming at V came to 1 base and at J to 4 bases, leaving 6 bases not matched to a gene. CDR1 is PRHDT and CDR2 is FYEKMQ in the germline V gene (reference sequence). The CDR3 contains 15 residues. CDR3 loop: CASSLEGAGEYEQYF. The CDR3 DNA follows: TGTGCCAGCAGCTTAGAAGGAGCGGGAGAATACGAGCAGTACTTC. The full variable domain, in which reference TRBV13 and TRBJ2-7 provide the parts outside the CDR3, is AAGVIQSPRHLIKEKRETATLKCYPIPRHDTVYWYQQGPGQDPQFLISFYEKMQSDKGSIPDRFSAQQFSDYHSELNMSSLELGDSALYFCASSLEGAGEYEQYFGPGTRLTVT.

This chain joins TRBV6-1 and TRBJ1-2; 9 bases fit TRBD1. V was clipped by 4 bases and J by 4 bases; unmatched bases: 7. This CDR3 is built from 15 residues. Per the germline V gene, CDR1 is MNHNS and CDR2 is SASEGT. The CDR3 reads CASSAHRDRVYGYTF. Written as DNA, the CDR3 is TGTGCCAGCAGTGCCCACCGGGACAGGGTCTATGGCTACACCTTC.

Details on this clone: Its ends do not fully match the called genes, so a read error is possible. The genes are TRBV7-7 and TRBJ2-7; TRBD1 matches at 10 bases. The germline V gene encodes CDR1 SSHAT and CDR2 FNYEAQ (reference sequence). The CDR3 extends over 15 amino acids. The chain's CDR3 is CASSIGTGVIYEQYF. The CDR3 DNA sequence: TGTGCTAGCAGCATTGGGACAGGGGTAATCTACGAGCAGTACTTC.

This clone came up once. The chain carries TRBV2 and TRBJ2-7; 12 nucleotides match TRBD2. The germline V gene has CDR1 SNHLY and CDR2 FYNNEI. The ends lost 3 bases at V and 2 bases at J; junction bases unmatched: 8. CDR3 size: 17 residues. CDR3 in DNA: TGTGCCAGCAGTGAGGATCTAGCGGGGGGGACGGCCTACGAGCAGTACTTC. It is translated as CASSEDLAGGTAYEQYF.

J is TRBJ2-1 and V is TRBV19; 9 bases align to TRBD2. The CDR3 is 15 amino acids. V shed 3 bases and J 5 bases; nucleotides not matched to a gene: 5. CDR1 and CDR2 from the germline V gene are LNHDA and SQIVND (reference sequence). CDR3 in amino acids: CASSIWLAGNNEQFF. CDR3 DNA sequence: TGTGCCAGTAGTATTTGGCTAGCGGGAAACAATGAGCAGTTCTTC.

The chain employs TRBV28 and TRBJ2-3; TRBD2 aligns across 14 bases. V lost 5 bases and J lost 2; bases outside the gene matches: 3. This CDR3 has 16 residues. Germline CDR1 and CDR2: MDHEN and SYDVKM. The CDR3 is CASSLGLAGVTDTQYF. CDR3 coding DNA: TGTGCCAGCAGTCTGGGACTAGCGGGGGTCACAGATACGCAGTATTTT.

Worth noting for this clone: Different DNA sequences within this sample yield the same CDR3. The rearrangement uses TRBV4-3 and TRBJ1-2; no clear D gene. The V and J ends lost 0 bases and 8 bases respectively, with 10 bases between them. CDR1 and CDR2 from the germline V gene are LGHNA and YSLEER. The CDR3 is 13 residues long. The CDR3 DNA follows: TGCGCCAGCAGCCAAGATTCAGGCTACGGCTACACCTTC. Residues: CASSQDSGYGYTF.

To note about this clone: The same CDR3 also results from other DNA sequences found in this sample. This chain links TRBV7-9 with TRBJ2-6; tentatively, D is TRBD2 (6 bases). V lost 5 bases, J lost 2 bases, and 10 bases lay in between. The CDR3 has 15 amino acids. CDR1 and CDR2 (germline): SEHNR, FQNEAQ (reference sequence). The CDR3 sequence is CASSLGGTGANVLTF. The CDR3 DNA sequence: TGTGCCAGCAGCCTTGGGGGGACTGGGGCCAACGTCCTGACTTTC.

V and J are TRBV7-2 and TRBJ2-3; D might be TRBD1 (5 bases). The CDR3 contains 15 residues. Per germline, CDR1 SGHTA and CDR2 FQGNSA. The V end lost 8 bases, the J end lost 4 bases, and 19 bases lay between the germline ends. CDR3 residues: CASRKLQGPPDTQYF. In DNA form, the CDR3 reads TGTGCCAGCCGAAAACTCCAGGGTCCCCCAGATACGCAGTATTTT.

The rearrangement links TRBV6-5 to TRBJ2-7; D not resolved. Trimming removed 6 bases from V and 0 bases from J, with 6 bases in between. From germline, CDR1 is MNHEY and CDR2 SVGAGI. The CDR3 runs to 12 residues. The CDR3 loop reads CASRTHSYEQYF. The CDR3 nucleotides are TGTGCCAGCAGAACGCACTCCTACGAGCAGTACTTC.

V gene TRBV28 combines with J gene TRBJ2-7; no definite D call. The germline gives CDR1 MDHEN, CDR2 SYDVKM. V was pared by 4 bases and J by 4 bases, with 11 bases between. The CDR3 runs 13 residues. Here the CDR3 DNA reads TGTGCCAGCAGTTCACATGTAGCTTACGAGCAGTACTTC. It specifies CASSSHVAYEQYF.